The 17 T cell receptor beta chains in this list originate from one sample, sequenced in a study of PD-1 blockade in mismatch repair-deficient tumors. Generated by immunoSEQ multiplex PCR, the TCRdb table keeps only in-frame clones and is missing some. The sample includes some 19,000 clones, 82% of them seen just once. The input for sequencing was PBMCs, taken 52 weeks after starting pembrolizumab. The receptors originated from an adult with mismatch repair-deficient cancer.

J is TRBJ2-7 and V is TRBV19; D may be TRBD2 (7 bases). The CDR3 is 14 amino acids. Deletions cut 5 bases from V and 3 bases from J, with 14 bases between. In germline, CDR1 is LNHDA, CDR2 SQIVND (reference sequence). The chain's CDR3 is CASSFVGGGYEQYF. In DNA, the CDR3 is TGTGCCAGTAGTTTCGTGGGAGGGGGCTACGAGCAGTACTTC.

The chain uses TRBV18 and TRBJ2-3; 7 nucleotides align to TRBD1. The junction had 6 bases not matched to a gene; V was cut back by 4 bases and J by 2 bases. The germline V gene has CDR1 KGHSH and CDR2 LQKENI. This CDR3 has 15 residues. CDR3 in DNA: TGTGCCAGCTCACAATCACAGGGGATCACAGATACGCAGTATTTT. Protein product: CASSQSQGITDTQYF.

This chain uses TRBV11-3 with TRBJ1-4; D not certain. Looked up from germline, CDR1 is SGHNT and CDR2 is YENEEA. The V end was cut by 1 base, the J end by 0 bases, with 9 bases between. The CDR3 has 16 residues. The CDR3 region has the DNA TGTGCCAGCAGCTTAGTATCCGTTCCAACTAATGAAAAACTGTTTTTT. Its translation: CASSLVSVPTNEKLFF.

This clone was observed a handful of times. This chain connects TRBV6-5 to TRBJ2-7; D may be TRBD1 (6 bases). CDR3 length: 15 residues. Trimming shortened V by 0 bases and J by 4 bases, and 13 bases separated the two germline ends. The germline V gene has CDR1 MNHEY and CDR2 SVGAGI. CDR3 protein: CASSYSPQGGYEQYF. The DNA for the CDR3 is TGTGCCAGCAGTTACTCCCCACAGGGCGGTTACGAGCAGTACTTC.

This clone was counted a few times. The chain combines TRBV7-9 with TRBJ2-7; 9 bases map to TRBD1. The CDR3 totals 14 residues. Germline V gene data show CDR1 as SEHNR and CDR2 as FQNEAQ (reference sequence). Unmatched junction bases numbered 9, after V lost 5 bases and J lost 7 bases. The CDR3 DNA sequence: TGTGCCAGCAGCCGAGGGGGACAGGGAAGGGAGCAGTACTTC. Protein product: CASSRGGQGREQYF.

The gene calls are TRBV27 and TRBJ2-2; 14 bases match TRBD2. V was pared by 3 bases and J by 7 bases, with 13 bases of the junction left unmatched. The V gene's germline CDR1 is MNHEY and CDR2 SMNVEV (reference sequence). This CDR3 contains 19 residues. The CDR3 DNA sequence: TGTGCCAGCAGTTTTAGGGCCCGACTAGCGGGAGGGCTACTCGGGGAGCTGTTTTTT. Its protein is CASSFRARLAGGLLGELFF.

The chain combines TRBV18 with TRBJ2-4, with TRBD1 identical over 9 bases. Germline V gene lookup returns CDR1 KGHSH and CDR2 LQKENI. The CDR3 runs 13 residues. The V gene end was trimmed by 3 bases and the J gene end by 12 bases; junction bases not matched to a gene: 6. CDR3: CASSPRDREHQYF. CDR3 in DNA: TGTGCCAGCTCACCCCGGGACAGGGAGCATCAGTACTTC. The full variable domain, with the rest looked up from reference TRBV18 and TRBJ2-4, is NAGVMQNPRHLVRRRGQEARLRCSPMKGHSHVYWYRQLPEEGLKFMVYLQKENIIDESGMPKERFSAEFPKEGPSILRIQQVVRGDSAAYFCASSPRDREHQYFGAGTRLSVL.

The chain uses TRBV19 and TRBJ1-5; weak D call: TRBD1 (5 bases). V lost 4 bases and J lost 1, with 8 bases in between. CDR3 length equals 14 residues. CDR1 and CDR2 (germline): LNHDA, SQIVND (reference sequence). The CDR3, as DNA: TGTGCCAGTAGTACGCGGGGCAGCAATCAGCCCCAGCATTTT. Translation gives CASSTRGSNQPQHF.

The chain employs TRBV5-1 and TRBJ2-1, with 8 bases matching TRBD2. The CDR3 length is 17 residues. Germline V CDR1 and CDR2: SGHRS, YFSETQ. Unmatched junction bases numbered 17, after V lost 4 bases and J lost 8 bases. CDR3 in amino acids: CASSPLGPAGVYHEQFF. The CDR3 bases are TGCGCCAGCAGCCCCCTCGGCCCAGCGGGAGTTTATCATGAGCAGTTCTTC.

This clone was picked up a small number of times. V and J are TRBV6-5 and TRBJ2-1; D perhaps matches TRBD1 (6 bases). Trimming shortened V by 6 bases and J by 0 bases, and 12 bases separated the two germline ends. The V gene's germline CDR1 is MNHEY and CDR2 SVGAGI. This CDR3 has 15 residues. The CDR3 DNA follows: TGTGCCAGCAGACGACAGGTTCGCTCCTACAATGAGCAGTTCTTC. This translates into CASRRQVRSYNEQFF.

This clone was seen a handful of times. The chain links TRBV10-3 to TRBJ2-1, with 7 bases fitting TRBD2. CDR1 is ENHRY and CDR2 is SYGVKD in the germline V gene. The CDR3 is made up of 16 amino acids. V shed 3 bases and J 8 bases; nucleotides not matched to a gene: 13. As DNA, the CDR3 is TGTGCCATCAGTGAAAACCGCGGGAGTCGTAGCTATGAGCAGTTCTTC. The encoded protein is CAISENRGSRSYEQFF.

The chain recombines TRBV11-3 with TRBJ1-1; no clear D. The germline V gene has CDR1 SGHNT and CDR2 YENEEA. V dropped 5 bases and J dropped 4 bases, with 17 bases sitting between them. The CDR3 contains 15 residues. The CDR3 DNA sequence: TGTGCCAGCAGCCCCTCCACGGGAGGGTTCACTGAAGCTTTCTTT. Protein: CASSPSTGGFTEAFF.

The rearrangement joins TRBV11-2 to TRBJ2-2; the match to TRBD2 covers 9 bases. In germline, CDR1 is SGHAT, CDR2 FQNNGV. With 4 bases clipped from V and 4 bases from J, the junction kept 4 bases outside the gene matches. The CDR3 is made up of 15 amino acids. CDR3 coding DNA: TGTGCCAGCAGCTGGGCGGGAGGGGTCACCGGGGAGCTGTTTTTT. Its protein product is CASSWAGGVTGELFF.

This clone was observed once. The J gene is TRBJ1-4, the V gene TRBV6-5, with D unclear. Trimming shortened V by 6 bases and J by 10 bases, and 15 bases separated the two germline ends. Germline V lookup: CDR1 MNHEY, CDR2 SVGAGI. The length of the CDR3 is 13 residues. The CDR3 reads CASSRSPVGKLFF. CDR3 bases: TGTGCCAGCAGCCGTTCCCCGGTTGGAAAACTGTTTTTT.

The V call is TRBV7-6, the J call TRBJ2-5; D call uncertain. V was clipped by 5 bases and J by 7 bases, with 14 bases between them. CDR3 length: 13 amino acids. Germline V gene lookup returns CDR1 SGHVS and CDR2 FNYEAQ. For the CDR3, the DNA is TGTGCCAGCAGCCGTGACTCGATCGGGACCCAGTACTTC. It codes for CASSRDSIGTQYF.

The chain couples TRBV27 to TRBJ1-2; 10 bases agree with TRBD1. The CDR3 spans 14 residues. CDR1 and CDR2 from the germline V gene are MNHEY and SMNVEV (reference sequence). V lost 5 bases to trimming and J lost 6 bases; unmatched junction nucleotides: 6. CDR3 residues: CASSRGGTGDGYTF. The CDR3 coding sequence is TGTGCCAGCAGTCGCGGGGGGACAGGGGATGGCTACACCTTC.

To note about this clone: The junction differs from germline at one of its ends, possibly a read error. The CDR3 nucleotides read TGTGCCAGCAACTTACAGGGGAACACCGGGGAGCTGTTTTTT. Translating it yields CASNLQGNTGELFF. This chain connects TRBV7-6 to TRBJ2-2; D may be TRBD1 (6 bases). This CDR3 region has 14 residues. Germline values: CDR1 SGHVS, CDR2 FNYEAQ.